Shown below are 26 T cell receptor beta chains from a single sample sequenced in a study of blood T cell repertoires in COVID-19. TCRdb's copy holds only in-frame clones and misses some; the assay was immunoSEQ multiplex PCR. This table holds more than 150,000 clones, roughly nine tenths found once. Sequencing was performed on peripheral blood. Receptor source: a woman aged 65 to 85 with acute or convalescent COVID-19.

The chain employs TRBV7-6 and TRBJ1-2, with 11 nucleotides matching TRBD1. The CDR3 loop spans 15 amino acids. With 5 bases clipped from V and 5 bases from J, the junction kept 7 bases outside the gene matches. CDR1 and CDR2 from the germline V gene are SGHVS and FNYEAQ. The CDR3, as DNA: TGTGCCAGCAGCACCGGACAGGGGGCGAGTTATGGCTACACCTTC. This sequence encodes CASSTGQGASYGYTF.

J is TRBJ2-5 and V is TRBV7-9; 12 positions agree with TRBD2. This CDR3 contains 17 residues. J lost 5 bases, V lost 6 bases, and 13 bases had no gene match. From germline, CDR1 is SEHNR and CDR2 FQNEAQ (reference sequence). CDR3 sequence (DNA): TGTGCCAGCAGACCCCCTCCTGGACTAGCGGGGTTGGAGACCCAGTACTTC. Amino acid sequence: CASRPPPGLAGLETQYF. The whole variable domain, filled in from reference TRBV7-9 and TRBJ2-5, reads DTGVSQNPRHKITKRGQNVTFRCDPISEHNRLYWYRQTLGQGPEFLTYFQNEAQLEKSRLLSDRFSAERPKGSFSTLEIQRTEQGDSAMYLCASRPPPGLAGLETQYFGPGTRLLVL.

Comment on this clone: Compared with germline, one end of the junction differs, possibly owing to a read error. This sequence joins TRBV7-7 and TRBJ2-1; 14 nucleotides line up with TRBD2. Per germline, CDR1 SSHAT and CDR2 FNYEAQ (reference sequence). The CDR3 spans 16 residues. The CDR3 reads CASSGPGLAGVSEQFF. DNA for the CDR3: TGTGCTAGCAGCGGACCGGGACTAGCGGGAGTAAGTGAGCAGTTCTTC.

The chain uses TRBV7-2 and TRBJ2-7; 8 nucleotides match TRBD2. The germline gives CDR1 SGHTA, CDR2 FQGNSA. The junction had 5 bases not matched to a gene; V was cut back by 5 bases and J by 2 bases. The CDR3 runs to 14 residues. CDR3 sequence (DNA): TGTGCCAGCAGCCGCAGCGGGGGACCCTACGAGCAGTACTTC. Encoded protein: CASSRSGGPYEQYF. Supplemented by reference TRBV7-2 and TRBJ2-7, the full variable domain reads GAGVSQSPSNKVTEKGKDVELRCDPISGHTALYWYRQSLGQGLEFLIYFQGNSAPDKSGLPSDRFSAERTGGSVSTLTIQRTQQEDSAVYLCASSRSGGPYEQYFGPGTRLTVT.

The chain combines TRBV7-2 with TRBJ1-5; D remains ambiguous. Trimming cost V 3 bases and J 5 bases, with 11 bases left between them. The CDR3 runs to 14 residues. Germline V gene data show CDR1 as SGHTA and CDR2 as FQGNSA. The CDR3 DNA reads as TGTGCCAGCAGCTTTTTACCGCGGGATCAGCCCCAGCATTTT. As protein: CASSFLPRDQPQHF.

The V call is TRBV7-2, the J call TRBJ1-1; D is perhaps TRBD1 (5 bases). Trimming left V 5 bases short and J 5 bases short, with 12 bases between. CDR3 length equals 13 residues. CDR1 SGHTA and CDR2 FQGNSA come from the germline V gene. The CDR3 DNA follows: TGTGCCAGCAGCCGCGACAGAAGTACTGAAGCTTTCTTT. Encoded protein: CASSRDRSTEAFF.

The chain is built from TRBV6-5 and TRBJ2-2; D remains unclear. Germline values: CDR1 MNHEY, CDR2 SVGAGI. V shed 8 bases and J shed 2 bases, with 6 bases lying between them. This CDR3 comprises 12 residues. In DNA, the CDR3 is TGTGCCAGCGGGCACAACACCGGGGAGCTGTTTTTT. The encoded protein is CASGHNTGELFF.

This chain joins TRBV3-1 (or the pseudogene TRBV3-2) and TRBJ1-5; D is ambiguous. Trimming pared 1 base from V and 5 bases from J, leaving 6 bases between. The germline V gene encodes CDR1 LGHDT and CDR2 YNNKEL (reference sequence). The CDR3 is 13 residues long. CDR3 DNA sequence: TGTGCCAGCAGCCAAGGAGGCTATCAGCCCCAGCATTTT. Its protein is CASSQGGYQPQHF.

The V gene is TRBV6-1, the J gene TRBJ1-5; 9 bases line up with TRBD1. Germline V CDR1 and CDR2: MNHNS, SASEGT. The length of the CDR3 is 16 residues. The J segment lost 1 base and the V segment lost 3 bases, leaving 4 bases of the junction unmatched. The CDR3 nucleotides are TGTGCCAGCAGTGAGACAGGGGGACGGAGCAATCAGCCCCAGCATTTT. It codes for CASSETGGRSNQPQHF.

The chain is built from TRBV5-1 and TRBJ1-4; 7 bases are shared with TRBD1. V shed 7 bases, J shed 6 bases, and the junction held 9 bases outside the gene matches. Germline CDR1 SGHRS, CDR2 YFSETQ. This CDR3 comprises 14 residues. Written as DNA, the CDR3 is TGCGCCAGCGGCCTGGAGGGGGCAGATGAAAAACTGTTTTTT. It translates to CASGLEGADEKLFF.

This sequence joins TRBV6-5 and TRBJ1-2; TRBD1 agrees at 7 bases. In germline, CDR1 is MNHEY, CDR2 SVGAGI. The CDR3 contains 14 residues. The J segment lost 0 bases and the V segment lost 6 bases, leaving 4 bases of the junction unmatched. CDR3 in DNA: TGTGCCAGCAGCCCCGGGACAGCTAACTATGGCTACACCTTC. Translating gives CASSPGTANYGYTF.

The rearrangement joins TRBV19 to TRBJ1-1; unclear D gene. V gave up 3 bases and J gave up 1 base, with 6 bases separating them. CDR1 is LNHDA, CDR2 SQIVND, per germline (reference sequence). The CDR3 loop spans 13 amino acids. CDR3 in DNA: TGTGCCAGTAGTATTCGGTGGAACACTGAAGCTTTCTTT. It is translated as CASSIRWNTEAFF.

The chain recombines TRBV4-1 with TRBJ1-1; D ambiguous. This CDR3 comprises 14 residues. Trimming removed 3 bases from V and 0 bases from J, with 8 bases in between. The germline gives CDR1 MGHRA, CDR2 YSYEKL. CDR3 nucleotide sequence: TGCGCCAGCAGCCAGGGCCTTATGAACACTGAAGCTTTCTTT. Translated, it gives CASSQGLMNTEAFF.

DNA for the CDR3: TGTGCCAGCAGCGCAGGGACAGGGAAGTTACCCCAGCATTTT. It is translated as CASSAGTGKLPQHF. The V gene is TRBV7-2, the J gene TRBJ1-5; 9 nucleotides align to TRBD1. The CDR3 runs 14 residues. V trimming: 5 bases; J trimming: 10 bases; junction bases outside the gene matches: 9. The germline CDR1 and CDR2 sequences are SGHTA and FQGNSA.

V usage is TRBV5-6 and J usage is TRBJ2-1; 7 nucleotides agree with TRBD2. The CDR3 length is 17 residues. The V gene's germline CDR1 is SGHDT and CDR2 YYEEEE. After removal of 4 bases from V and 4 bases from J, the junction contained 14 bases not matched to a gene. CDR3 sequence reads: CASSRIGGEGLYNEQFF. CDR3 in DNA: TGTGCCAGCAGCCGGATCGGAGGGGAGGGCCTATACAATGAGCAGTTCTTC. Filled out from reference TRBV5-6 and TRBJ2-1, the complete variable domain reads DAGVTQSPTHLIKTRGQQVTLRCSPKSGHDTVSWYQQALGQGPQFIFQYYEEEERQRGNFPDRFSGHQFPNYSSELNVNALLLGDSALYLCASSRIGGEGLYNEQFFGPGTRLTVL.

This clone was seen a single time. This rearrangement joins TRBV6-4 to TRBJ2-4; perhaps TRBD1 as D (5 bases). Germline loops: CDR1 MRHNA, CDR2 SNTAGT. V was pared by 0 bases and J by 1 base, with 22 bases between. This CDR3 comprises 20 residues. The CDR3 reads CASSDSETETPFSAKNIQYF. CDR3 sequence (DNA): TGTGCCAGCAGTGACTCAGAGACAGAGACTCCTTTTTCCGCCAAAAACATTCAGTACTTC.

The V call is TRBV6-2 or TRBV6-3, the J call TRBJ2-7; D not resolved. The CDR3 runs 14 residues. Trimming stripped 6 bases from V and 0 bases from J, with 12 bases between. Germline values: CDR1 MNHEY, CDR2 SVGEGT. The CDR3 loop reads CASSVKASSYEQYF. In DNA form, the CDR3 reads TGTGCCAGCAGCGTGAAAGCGTCCTCCTACGAGCAGTACTTC.

This chain links TRBV19 with TRBJ1-6; D gene ambiguous. Trimming removed 0 bases from V and 7 bases from J, with 10 bases in between. The CDR3 contains 15 residues. CDR1 LNHDA and CDR2 SQIVND come from the germline V gene (reference sequence). The CDR3 DNA reads TGTGCCAGTAGTATAGACGGCGGTGGGAATTCACCCCTCCACTTT. It is translated as CASSIDGGGNSPLHF.

The sample holds one count of this clone. The chain employs TRBV28 and TRBJ1-2; D is unclear. There are 11 residues in the CDR3. Germline CDR1 MDHEN, CDR2 SYDVKM. The ends were cut back, 6 bases at V and 5 bases at J, with 7 bases in the middle. The CDR3 DNA is TGTGCCAGCAGCCTATCTTATGGCTACACCTTC. Protein: CASSLSYGYTF.

The J gene is TRBJ1-5, the V gene TRBV18; D call uncertain. The V gene lost 1 base and the J gene lost 3 bases, with 10 bases spanning the gap. The germline V gene has CDR1 KGHSH and CDR2 LQKENI. The CDR3 is 15 amino acids. The CDR3 spells CASSPLSGNNQPQHF. CDR3 nucleotide sequence: TGTGCCAGCTCACCACTTTCGGGTAACAATCAGCCCCAGCATTTT.

V gene TRBV10-3 combines with J gene TRBJ2-5, with TRBD1 as a possible D gene (5 bases). Trimming left V 9 bases short and J 5 bases short, with 16 bases between. CDR1 and CDR2 (germline): ENHRY, SYGVKD. The CDR3 covers 13 residues. This CDR3 is CAISLREGETQYF. The CDR3 nucleotides are TGTGCCATAAGCCTCAGGGAAGGGGAGACCCAGTACTTC.

The CDR3 nucleotides read TGTGCCAGCAGCCCCCAGGACAGCGTTTACTCTGGAAACACCATATATTTT. This sequence encodes CASSPQDSVYSGNTIYF. The chain has TRBV7-6 and TRBJ1-3; perhaps TRBD1 as D (6 bases). This CDR3 is 17 amino acids long. V was cut by 5 bases and J by 0 bases, with 17 bases left in between. The V gene's germline CDR1 is SGHVS and CDR2 FNYEAQ.

The V call is TRBV6-5, the J call TRBJ2-1; TRBD2 might be the D (5 bases). Germline V gene sequence: CDR1 MNHEY, CDR2 SVGAGI. Trimming cost V 6 bases and J 6 bases, with 12 bases left between them. The CDR3 has 13 amino acids. The CDR3 loop is CASSFGLINEQFF. The CDR3 region has the DNA TGTGCCAGCAGCTTCGGACTTATCAATGAGCAGTTCTTC.

V is TRBV3-1 (or the pseudogene TRBV3-2) and J is TRBJ1-3, with D possibly TRBD1 on 6 matching bases. Looked up from germline, CDR1 is LGHDT and CDR2 is YNNKEL (reference sequence). This CDR3 has 15 amino acids. V gave up 2 bases and J gave up 0 bases, with 8 bases separating them. The CDR3 sequence: CASSQRGGSGNTIYF. The DNA of the CDR3 is TGTGCCAGCAGCCAAAGAGGGGGCTCTGGAAACACCATATATTTT.

The V and J genes are TRBV18 and TRBJ2-3, with D tentatively TRBD1 (7 bases). Germline values: CDR1 KGHSH, CDR2 LQKENI. Trimming stripped 3 bases from V and 0 bases from J, with 28 bases between. The CDR3 spans 21 residues. The CDR3: CASSPRTTGEAGLTSTDTQYF. The DNA for the CDR3 is TGTGCCAGCTCACCCCGAACAACAGGGGAGGCCGGATTAACTAGCACAGATACGCAGTATTTT.

This clone is a singleton in its sample. The rearrangement joins TRBV3-1 (or the pseudogene TRBV3-2) to TRBJ1-2, with D perhaps TRBD1 (5 bases). With 8 bases removed from V and 2 bases from J, the gap between germline ends came to 12 bases. The CDR3 runs 13 residues. Germline CDR1 LGHDT, CDR2 YNNKEL (reference sequence). The CDR3 region has the DNA TGTGCCAGCTCCGTCGGACAAAACTATGGCTACACCTTC. It codes for CASSVGQNYGYTF.